This TCR beta chain is drawn from a study of shared clonotypes between healthy human individuals. The study, taken as a whole, reports: Large depth notwithstanding, sorted-subset sequencing proved incomplete by rarefaction. Relative to clonotypes present in all four donors, those not shared had lower generation probabilities.

V shed 5 bases, J shed 3 bases, and the junction held 8 bases outside the gene matches. The CDR3 loop spans 16 amino acids. The germline V gene has CDR1 MDHEN and CDR2 SYDVKM. The protocol was immunoSEQ multiplex PCR, while the TCRdb copy is restricted to in-frame clones and leaves out a portion. The sample has about 2.5 million clones, about 90% seen once. In regard to this clone: Its antigen is undetermined.

The clonotype originates from a man aged 18-30 years in good health. Some clones in this sample may be carry-over from other donors' samples. The sequenced material came from naive CD4+ T cells from PBMCs. The subset here: CD45RA+ positively selected. The J gene is TRBJ1-3, the V gene TRBV28; the match to TRBD1 covers 9 bases. This chain's CDR3 is CASSATGGGGGNTIYF. In nucleotides, the CDR3 is TGTGCCAGCAGTGCAACAGGGGGCGGAGGTGGAAACACCATATATTTT.